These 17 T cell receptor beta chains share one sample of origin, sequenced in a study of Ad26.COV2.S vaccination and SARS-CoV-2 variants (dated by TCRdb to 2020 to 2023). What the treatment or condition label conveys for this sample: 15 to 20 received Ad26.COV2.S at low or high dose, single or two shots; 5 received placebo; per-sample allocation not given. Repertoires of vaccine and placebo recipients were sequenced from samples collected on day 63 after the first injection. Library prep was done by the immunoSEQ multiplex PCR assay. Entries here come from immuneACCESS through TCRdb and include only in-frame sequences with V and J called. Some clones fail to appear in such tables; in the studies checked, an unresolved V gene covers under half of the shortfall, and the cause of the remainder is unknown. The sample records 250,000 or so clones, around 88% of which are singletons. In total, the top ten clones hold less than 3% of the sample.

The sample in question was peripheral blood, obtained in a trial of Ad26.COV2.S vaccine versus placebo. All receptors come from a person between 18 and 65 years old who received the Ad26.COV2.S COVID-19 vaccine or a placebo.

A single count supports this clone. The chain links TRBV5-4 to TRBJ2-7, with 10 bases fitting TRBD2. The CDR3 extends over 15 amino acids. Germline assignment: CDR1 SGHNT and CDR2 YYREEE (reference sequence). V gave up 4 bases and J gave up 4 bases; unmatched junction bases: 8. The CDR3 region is CASSGGTSETYEQYV. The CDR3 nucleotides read TGTGCCAGCAGCGGGGGGACTAGCGAAACGTACGAGCAGTACGTC.

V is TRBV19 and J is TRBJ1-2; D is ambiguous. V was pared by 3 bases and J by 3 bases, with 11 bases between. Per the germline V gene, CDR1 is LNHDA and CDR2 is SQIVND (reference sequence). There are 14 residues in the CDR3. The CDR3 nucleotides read TGTGCCAGTAGTATGGTCGCGGATTACTATGGCTACACCTTC. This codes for CASSMVADYYGYTF.

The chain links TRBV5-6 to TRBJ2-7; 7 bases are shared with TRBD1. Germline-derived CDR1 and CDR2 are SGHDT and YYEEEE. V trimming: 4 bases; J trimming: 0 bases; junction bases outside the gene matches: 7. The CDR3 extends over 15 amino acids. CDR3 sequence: CASSLGTVSSYEQYV. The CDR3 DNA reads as TGTGCCAGCAGCCTTGGGACAGTGAGCTCCTACGAGCAGTACGTC.

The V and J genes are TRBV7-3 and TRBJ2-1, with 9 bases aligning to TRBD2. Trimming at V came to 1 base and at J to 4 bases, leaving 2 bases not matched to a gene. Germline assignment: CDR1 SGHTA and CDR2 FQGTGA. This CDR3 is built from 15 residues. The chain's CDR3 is CASSLNLAGYNEQFF. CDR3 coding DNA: TGTGCCAGCAGCTTAAACCTAGCGGGGTACAATGAGCAGTTCTTC.

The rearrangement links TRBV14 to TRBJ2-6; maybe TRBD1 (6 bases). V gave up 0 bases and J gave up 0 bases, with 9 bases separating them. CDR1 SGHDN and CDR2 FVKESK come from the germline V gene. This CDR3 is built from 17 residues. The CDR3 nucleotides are TGTGCCAGCAGCCAAGATTGGGGGCACTCTGGGGCCAACGTCCTGACTTTC. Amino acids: CASSQDWGHSGANVLTF.

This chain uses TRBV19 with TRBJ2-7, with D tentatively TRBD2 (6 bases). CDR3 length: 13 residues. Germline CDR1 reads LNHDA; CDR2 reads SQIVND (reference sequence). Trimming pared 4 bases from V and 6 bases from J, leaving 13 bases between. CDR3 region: CASSTRSGVEQYV. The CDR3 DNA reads TGTGCCAGTAGTACCCGATCGGGGGTCGAGCAGTACGTC.

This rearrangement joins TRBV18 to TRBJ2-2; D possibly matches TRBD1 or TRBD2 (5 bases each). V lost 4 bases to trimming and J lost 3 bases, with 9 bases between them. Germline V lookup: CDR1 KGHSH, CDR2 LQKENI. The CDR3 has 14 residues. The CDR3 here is CASSRGVHTGELFF. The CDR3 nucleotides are TGTGCCAGCTCACGAGGGGTGCACACCGGGGAGCTGTTTTTT.

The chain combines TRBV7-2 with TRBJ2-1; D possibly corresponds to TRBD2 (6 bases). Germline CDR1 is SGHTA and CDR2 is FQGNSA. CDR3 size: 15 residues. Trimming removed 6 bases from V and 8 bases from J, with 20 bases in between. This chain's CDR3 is CASSEFSGLWDEQFF. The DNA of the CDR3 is TGTGCCAGCAGTGAATTTAGCGGTCTGTGGGATGAGCAGTTCTTC.

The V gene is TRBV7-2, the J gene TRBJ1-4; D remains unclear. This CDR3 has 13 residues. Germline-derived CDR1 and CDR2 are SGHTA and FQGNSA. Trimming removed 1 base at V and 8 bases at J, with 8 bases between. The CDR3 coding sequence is TGTGCCAGCAGCTTAGGCGGGATAGAAAAACTGTTTTTT. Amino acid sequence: CASSLGGIEKLFF.

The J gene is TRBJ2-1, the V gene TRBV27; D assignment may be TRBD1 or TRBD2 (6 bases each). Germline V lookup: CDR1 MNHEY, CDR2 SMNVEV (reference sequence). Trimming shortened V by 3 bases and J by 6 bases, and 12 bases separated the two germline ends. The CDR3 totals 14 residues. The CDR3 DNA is TGTGCCAGCAGTTTTGGGGGGACATCCAATGAGCAGTTCTTC. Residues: CASSFGGTSNEQFF.

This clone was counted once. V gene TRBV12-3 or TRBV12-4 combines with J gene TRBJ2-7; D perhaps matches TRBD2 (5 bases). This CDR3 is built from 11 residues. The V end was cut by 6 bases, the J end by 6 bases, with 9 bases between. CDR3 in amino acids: CASRRGSEQYF. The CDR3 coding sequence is TGTGCCAGCAGAAGAGGGAGCGAGCAGTACTTC.

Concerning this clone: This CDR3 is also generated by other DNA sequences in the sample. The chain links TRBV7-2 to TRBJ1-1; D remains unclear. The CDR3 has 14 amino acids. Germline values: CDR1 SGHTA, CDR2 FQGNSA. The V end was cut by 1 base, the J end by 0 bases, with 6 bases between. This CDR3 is CASSLGQLNTEAFF. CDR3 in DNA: TGTGCCAGCAGCTTAGGCCAGTTGAACACTGAAGCTTTCTTT.

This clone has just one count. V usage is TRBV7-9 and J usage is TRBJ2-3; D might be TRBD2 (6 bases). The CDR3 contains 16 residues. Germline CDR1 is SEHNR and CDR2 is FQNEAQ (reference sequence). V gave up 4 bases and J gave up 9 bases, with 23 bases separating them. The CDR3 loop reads CASSSQTGIYGGTQYF. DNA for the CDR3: TGTGCCAGCAGCTCGCAAACCGGGATCTATGGGGGGACGCAGTATTTT.

CDR3 in amino acids: CASSRANSNQPQHF. The CDR3 coding sequence is TGTGCCAGCAGCAGGGCCAACAGCAATCAGCCCCAGCATTTT. The V call is TRBV7-8, the J call TRBJ1-5; no clear D. Germline V gene sequence: CDR1 SGHVS, CDR2 FQNEAQ. V was pared by 5 bases and J by 1 base, with 9 bases between. The length of the CDR3 is 14 residues.

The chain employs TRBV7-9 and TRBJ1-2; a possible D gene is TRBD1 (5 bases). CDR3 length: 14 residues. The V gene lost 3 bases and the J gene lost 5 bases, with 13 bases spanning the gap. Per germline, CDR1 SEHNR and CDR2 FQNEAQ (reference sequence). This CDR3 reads CASSLSKAGYGYTF. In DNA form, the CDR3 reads TGTGCCAGCAGCTTGAGTAAGGCAGGGTATGGCTACACCTTC.

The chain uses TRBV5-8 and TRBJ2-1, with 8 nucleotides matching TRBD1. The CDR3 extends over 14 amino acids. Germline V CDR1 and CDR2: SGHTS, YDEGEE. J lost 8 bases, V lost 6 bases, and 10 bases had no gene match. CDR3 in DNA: TGTGCCAGCACCGCGCGGGACAGGCCAGATGAGCAGTTCTTC. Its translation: CASTARDRPDEQFF. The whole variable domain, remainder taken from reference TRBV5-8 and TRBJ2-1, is EAGVTQSPTHLIKTRGQQATLRCSPISGHTSVYWYQQALGLGLQFLLWYDEGEERNRGNFPPRFSGRQFPNYSSELNVNALELEDSALYLCASTARDRPDEQFFGPGTRLTVL.

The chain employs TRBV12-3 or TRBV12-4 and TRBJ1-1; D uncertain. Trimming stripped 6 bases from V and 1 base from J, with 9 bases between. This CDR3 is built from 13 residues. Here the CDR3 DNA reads TGTGCCAGCAGCCCCAGACGGAACACTGAAGCTTTCTTT. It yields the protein CASSPRRNTEAFF.